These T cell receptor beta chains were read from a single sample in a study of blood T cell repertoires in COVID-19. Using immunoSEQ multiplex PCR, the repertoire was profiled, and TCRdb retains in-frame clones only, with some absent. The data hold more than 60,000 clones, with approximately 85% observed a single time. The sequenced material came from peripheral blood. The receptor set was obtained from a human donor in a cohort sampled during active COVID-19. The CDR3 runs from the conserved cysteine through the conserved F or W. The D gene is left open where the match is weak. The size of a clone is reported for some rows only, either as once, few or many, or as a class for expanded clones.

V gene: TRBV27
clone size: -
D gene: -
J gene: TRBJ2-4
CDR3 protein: CASRISGLAKNIQYF
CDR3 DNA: TGTGCCAGCAGAATAAGCGGCCTAGCCAAAAACATTCAGTACTTC

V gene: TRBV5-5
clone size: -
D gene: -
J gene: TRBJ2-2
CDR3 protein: CASSWGLEWANTGELFF
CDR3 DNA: TGTGCCAGCAGTTGGGGGCTGGAATGGGCGAACACCGGGGAGCTGTTTTTT

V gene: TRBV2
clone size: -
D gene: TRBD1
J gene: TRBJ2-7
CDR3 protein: CASSERGRAGEQYF
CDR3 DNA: TGTGCCAGCAGTGAAAGGGGGCGGGCAGGCGAGCAGTACTTC

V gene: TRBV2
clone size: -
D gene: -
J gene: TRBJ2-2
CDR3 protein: CASSLSGQPSGELFF
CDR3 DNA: TGTGCCAGCAGTTTATCTGGACAGCCCTCCGGGGAGCTGTTTTTT

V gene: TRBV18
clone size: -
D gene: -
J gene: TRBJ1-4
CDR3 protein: CASSPITGANEKLFF
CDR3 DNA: TGTGCCAGCTCACCAATTACAGGTGCTAATGAAAAACTGTTTTTT

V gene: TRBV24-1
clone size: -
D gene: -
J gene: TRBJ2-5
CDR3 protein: CATSDYGRNQETQYF
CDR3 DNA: TGTGCCACCAGTGATTACGGCAGGAACCAAGAGACCCAGTACTTC

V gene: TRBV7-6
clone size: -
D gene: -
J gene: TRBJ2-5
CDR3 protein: CASSLAWRADQETQYF
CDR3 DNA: TGTGCCAGCAGCTTAGCATGGAGGGCAGACCAAGAGACCCAGTACTTC

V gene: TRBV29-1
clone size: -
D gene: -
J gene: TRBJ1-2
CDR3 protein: CSVLGTFNYGYTF
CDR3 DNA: TGCAGCGTTCTAGGAACCTTTAACTATGGCTACACCTTC

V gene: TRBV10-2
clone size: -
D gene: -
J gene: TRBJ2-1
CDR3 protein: CASRGRGAEQFF
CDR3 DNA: TGCGCCAGCCGGGGACGCGGGGCAGAGCAGTTCTTC

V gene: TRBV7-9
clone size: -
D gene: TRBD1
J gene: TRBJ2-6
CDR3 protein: CASSLSGTGCSGANVLTF
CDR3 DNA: TGTGCCAGCAGCTTAAGTGGGACAGGGTGTTCTGGGGCCAACGTCCTGACTTTC

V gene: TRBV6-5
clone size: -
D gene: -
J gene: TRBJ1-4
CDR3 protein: CASSYQGRGEKLFF
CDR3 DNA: TGTGCCAGCAGTTACCAGGGAAGGGGAGAAAAACTGTTTTTT

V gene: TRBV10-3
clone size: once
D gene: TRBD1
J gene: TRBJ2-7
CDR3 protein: CAINSGQGVYEQYF
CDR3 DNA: TGTGCCATCAACTCGGGACAGGGGGTTTACGAGCAGTACTTC

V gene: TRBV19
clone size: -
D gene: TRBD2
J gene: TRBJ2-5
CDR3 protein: CASSIGLAGLTQETQYF
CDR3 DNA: TGTGCCAGTAGTATCGGACTAGCGGGGCTCACCCAAGAGACCCAGTACTTC

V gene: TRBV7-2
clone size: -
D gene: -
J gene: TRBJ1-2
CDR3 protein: CASSLGNWQVNYGYTF
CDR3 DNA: TGTGCCAGCAGCTTAGGTAATTGGCAGGTTAACTATGGCTACACCTTC

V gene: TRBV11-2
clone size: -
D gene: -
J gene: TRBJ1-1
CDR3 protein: CASSLSRDRTEAFF
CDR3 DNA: TGTGCCAGCAGCTTGTCCAGGGATAGGACTGAAGCTTTCTTT

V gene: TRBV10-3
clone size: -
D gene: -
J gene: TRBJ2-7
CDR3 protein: CASSGGASLYEQYF
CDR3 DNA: TGTGCCAGTTCTGGGGGGGCCTCTTTGTACGAGCAGTACTTC

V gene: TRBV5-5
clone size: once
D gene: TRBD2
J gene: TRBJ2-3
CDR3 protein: CASSSRGGNLQTDTQYF
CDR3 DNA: TGTGCCAGCAGCTCTCGCGGGGGGAACTTACAAACAGATACGCAGTATTTT

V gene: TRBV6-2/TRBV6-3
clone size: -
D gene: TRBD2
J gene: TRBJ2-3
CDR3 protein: CASSRPSGGENTQYF
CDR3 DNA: TGTGCCAGCAGCCGCCCCAGCGGGGGGGAGAATACGCAGTATTTT

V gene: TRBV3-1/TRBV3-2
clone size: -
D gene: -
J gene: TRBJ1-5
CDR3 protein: CASSQGGDGNQPQHF
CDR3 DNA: TGTGCCAGCAGCCAAGGGGGGGACGGCAATCAGCCCCAGCATTTT

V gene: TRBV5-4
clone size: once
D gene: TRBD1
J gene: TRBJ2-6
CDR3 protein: CASSPPGTGYPGANVLTF
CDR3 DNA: TGTGCCAGCAGCCCACCCGGGACAGGGTATCCTGGGGCCAACGTCCTGACTTTC

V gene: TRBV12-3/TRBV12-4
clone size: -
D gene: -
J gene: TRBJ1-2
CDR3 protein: CASSFPGAGYTF
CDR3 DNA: TGTGCCAGCAGTTTCCCAGGGGCTGGCTACACCTTC

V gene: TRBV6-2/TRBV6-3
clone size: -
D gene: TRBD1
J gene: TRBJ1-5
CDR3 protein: CASSNPGGSLNQPQHF
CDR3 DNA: TGTGCCAGCAGTAACCCAGGGGGCTCCCTCAATCAGCCCCAGCATTTT

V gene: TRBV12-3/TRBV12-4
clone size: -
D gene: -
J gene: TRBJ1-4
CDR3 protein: CASSLLEGEKLFF
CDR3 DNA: TGTGCCAGCAGTTTGCTCGAGGGCGAAAAACTGTTTTTT

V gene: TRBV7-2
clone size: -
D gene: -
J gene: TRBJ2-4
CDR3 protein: CASSLELATNIQYF
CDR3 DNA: TGTGCCAGCAGCTTAGAACTAGCCACAAACATTCAGTACTTC

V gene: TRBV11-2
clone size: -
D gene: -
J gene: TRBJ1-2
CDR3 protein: CASSLEQGGGYTF
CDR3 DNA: TGTGCCAGCAGCTTAGAACAAGGGGGTGGCTACACCTTC

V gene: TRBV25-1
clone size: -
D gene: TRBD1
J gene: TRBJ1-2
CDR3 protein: CASSDQGTGLTYGYTF
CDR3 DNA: TGTGCCAGCAGTGATCAAGGGACAGGACTTACTTATGGCTACACCTTC

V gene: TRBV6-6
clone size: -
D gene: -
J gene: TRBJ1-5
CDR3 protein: CASSPTRPTQFGQPQHF
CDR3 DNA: TGTGCCAGCAGTCCTACAAGGCCGACACAGTTTGGCCAGCCCCAGCATTTT

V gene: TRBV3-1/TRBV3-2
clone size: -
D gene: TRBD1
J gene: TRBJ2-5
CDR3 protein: CASSTGVGETQYF
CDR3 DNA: TGTGCCAGCAGCACAGGGGTGGGGGAGACCCAGTACTTC

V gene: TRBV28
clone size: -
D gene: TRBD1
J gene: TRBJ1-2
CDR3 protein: CASSSTGAHYGYTF
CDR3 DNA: TGTGCCAGCAGTTCCACAGGGGCCCACTATGGCTACACCTTC

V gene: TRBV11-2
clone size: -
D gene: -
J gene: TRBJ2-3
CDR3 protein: CASSRGSITDTQYF
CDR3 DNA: TGTGCCAGCAGCCGGGGGTCAATCACAGATACGCAGTATTTT

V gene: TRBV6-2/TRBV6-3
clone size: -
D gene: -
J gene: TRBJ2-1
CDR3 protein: CASSSLTARNGYNEQFF
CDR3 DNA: TGTGCCAGCAGTTCTCTCACCGCTAGGAACGGCTACAATGAGCAGTTCTTC

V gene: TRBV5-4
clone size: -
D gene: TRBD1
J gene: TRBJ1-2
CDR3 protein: CASSLEGTAYGYTF
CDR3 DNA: TGTGCCAGCAGCTTGGAAGGGACAGCATATGGCTACACCTTC

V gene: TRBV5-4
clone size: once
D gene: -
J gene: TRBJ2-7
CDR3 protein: CASSFPPSYEQYF
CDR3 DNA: TGTGCCAGCAGCTTTCCTCCCTCCTACGAGCAGTACTTC

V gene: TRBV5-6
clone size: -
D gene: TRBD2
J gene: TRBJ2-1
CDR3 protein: CATRAPGGNYNEQFF
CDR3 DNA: TGTGCCACCCGGGCGCCGGGGGGGAATTACAATGAGCAGTTCTTC

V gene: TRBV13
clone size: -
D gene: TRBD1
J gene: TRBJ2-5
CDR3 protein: CASSLDRQETQYF
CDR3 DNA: TGTGCCAGCAGCTTGGACAGGCAAGAGACCCAGTACTTC

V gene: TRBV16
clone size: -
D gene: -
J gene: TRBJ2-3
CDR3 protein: CASSQLSSTDTQYF
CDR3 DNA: TGTGCCAGCAGCCAATTGTCCTCCACAGATACGCAGTATTTT

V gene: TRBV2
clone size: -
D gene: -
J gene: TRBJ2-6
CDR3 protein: CASRGLKGSYSGANVLTF
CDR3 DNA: TGTGCCAGCAGAGGCTTAAAGGGGTCCTACTCTGGGGCCAACGTCCTGACTTTC

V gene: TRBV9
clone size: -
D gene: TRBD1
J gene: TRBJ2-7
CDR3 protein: CASSVSQGAVYEQYF
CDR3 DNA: TGTGCCAGCAGCGTATCGCAGGGGGCGGTCTACGAGCAGTACTTC

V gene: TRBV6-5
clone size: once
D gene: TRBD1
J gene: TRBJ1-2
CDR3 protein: CASTPGGGSYGYTF
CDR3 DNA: TGTGCCAGCACCCCGGGAGGGGGCAGCTATGGCTACACCTTC

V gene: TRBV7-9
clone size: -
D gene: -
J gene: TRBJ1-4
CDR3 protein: CASSLGVSDSNEKLFF
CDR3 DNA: TGTGCCAGCAGCTTAGGCGTCTCGGACAGTAATGAAAAACTGTTTTTT

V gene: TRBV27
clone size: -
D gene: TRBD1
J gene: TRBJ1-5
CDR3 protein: CASSIQGPNQPQHF
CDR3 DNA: TGTGCCAGCAGTATACAGGGGCCCAATCAGCCCCAGCATTTT

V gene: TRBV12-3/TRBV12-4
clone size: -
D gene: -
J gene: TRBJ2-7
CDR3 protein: CASRSQVNYEQYF
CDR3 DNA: TGTGCCAGCAGGTCACAGGTGAACTACGAGCAGTACTTC

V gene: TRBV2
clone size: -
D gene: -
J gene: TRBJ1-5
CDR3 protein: CASGVGGMGQPQHF
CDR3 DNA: TGTGCCAGCGGCGTCGGGGGGATGGGTCAGCCCCAGCATTTT

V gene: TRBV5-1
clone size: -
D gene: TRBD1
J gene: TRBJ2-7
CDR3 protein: CASSWTGGEQYF
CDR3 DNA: TGCGCCAGCAGCTGGACAGGGGGCGAGCAGTACTTC

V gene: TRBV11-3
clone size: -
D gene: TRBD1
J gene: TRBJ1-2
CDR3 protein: CASSRTGAGGYGYTF
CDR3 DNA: TGTGCCAGCAGCCGGACAGGGGCAGGGGGCTATGGCTACACCTTC

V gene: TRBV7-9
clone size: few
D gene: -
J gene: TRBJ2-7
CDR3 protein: CASSLAMSRYEQYF
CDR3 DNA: TGTGCCAGCAGCTTAGCGATGTCCAGGTACGAGCAGTACTTC

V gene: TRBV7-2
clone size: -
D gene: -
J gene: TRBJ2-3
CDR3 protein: CASSPRLVSNTQYF
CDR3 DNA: TGTGCCAGCAGCCCTCGACTAGTTTCAAATACGCAGTATTTT

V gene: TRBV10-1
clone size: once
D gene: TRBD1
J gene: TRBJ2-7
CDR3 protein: CASSEGQALDEQYF
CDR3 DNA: TGCGCCAGCAGTGAGGGACAGGCGTTGGACGAGCAGTACTTC